This T cell receptor beta chain came from a study of blood T cell repertoires in COVID-19. Study-wide background: COVID-19 samples from acute and convalescent phases originated in the United States, Italy and Spain. PBMCs, B-cell-depleted T cells, or T cells provided the cDNA or gDNA that made up the material.

Trimming took 2 bases from V and 4 from J; bases not matched to a gene: 6. CDR3 length: 15 residues. CDR1 and CDR2 (germline): SGHNT, YYREEE (reference sequence). How the authors handled the data: By means of reference gene primer amplification, nucleated cell counts were estimated. Sequencing used immunoSEQ multiplex PCR; TCRdb keeps in-frame clones, though not all of them. D and trimming come from the DNA, and the V and J calls and clone size come from that table. The data contain 110,000 or so clones, 65% to 90% of them singletons. A few counts support this clone. This TCR was sampled from a woman of 80 years or more with active or convalescent COVID-19. The gene calls are TRBV5-4 and TRBJ2-3; the match to TRBD2 covers 8 bases. The sample taken for sequencing was peripheral blood. The CDR3 loop is CASSLTAGVSDTQYF. CDR3 in DNA: TGTGCCAGCAGCTTAACAGCGGGAGTGTCAGATACGCAGTATTTT.